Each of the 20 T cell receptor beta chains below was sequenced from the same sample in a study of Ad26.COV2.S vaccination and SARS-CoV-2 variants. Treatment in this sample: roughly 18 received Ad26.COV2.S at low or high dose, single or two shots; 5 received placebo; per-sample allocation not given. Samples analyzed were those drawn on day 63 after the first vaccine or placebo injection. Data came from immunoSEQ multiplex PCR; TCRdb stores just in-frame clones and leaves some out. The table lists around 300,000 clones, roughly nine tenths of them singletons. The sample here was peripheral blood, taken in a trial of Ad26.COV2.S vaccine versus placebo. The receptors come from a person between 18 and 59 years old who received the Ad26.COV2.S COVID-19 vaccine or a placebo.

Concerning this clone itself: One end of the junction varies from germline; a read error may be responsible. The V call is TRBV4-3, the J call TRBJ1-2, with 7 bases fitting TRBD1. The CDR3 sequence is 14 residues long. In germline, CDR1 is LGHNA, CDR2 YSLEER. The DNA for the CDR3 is TGCGCCAGCAGCAAAGACAGGGTGATTTATGGCTACACCTTC. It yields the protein CASSKDRVIYGYTF.

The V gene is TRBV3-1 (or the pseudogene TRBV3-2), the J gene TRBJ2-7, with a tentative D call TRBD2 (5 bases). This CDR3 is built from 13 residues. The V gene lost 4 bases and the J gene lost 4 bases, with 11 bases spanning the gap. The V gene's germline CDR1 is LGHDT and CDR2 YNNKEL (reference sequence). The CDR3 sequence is CASSPGVSYEQYV. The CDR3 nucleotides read TGTGCCAGCAGCCCCGGGGTGTCTTACGAGCAGTACGTC.

Here the CDR3 DNA reads TGTGCCAGCAGCCAAGGAAGTTCTTGGTACTATGGCTACACCTTC. Translated: CASSQGSSWYYGYTF. The chain is built from TRBV3-1 (or the pseudogene TRBV3-2) and TRBJ1-2; D is ambiguous. From germline, CDR1 is LGHDT and CDR2 YNNKEL (reference sequence). Trimming pared 1 base from V and 3 bases from J, leaving 12 bases between. This CDR3 is built from 15 residues.

CDR3 residues: CASSPSTDTQYF. CDR3 bases: TGTGCCAGCAGCCCCAGCACAGATACGCAGTATTTT. This chain uses TRBV5-6 with TRBJ2-3; no reliable D call. The CDR3 has 12 amino acids. Trimming took off 4 bases at V and 0 bases at J, with 3 bases between the two ends. Germline assignment: CDR1 SGHDT and CDR2 YYEEEE. The complete variable domain, with remaining parts taken from reference TRBV5-6 and TRBJ2-3, reads DAGVTQSPTHLIKTRGQQVTLRCSPKSGHDTVSWYQQALGQGPQFIFQYYEEEERQRGNFPDRFSGHQFPNYSSELNVNALLLGDSALYLCASSPSTDTQYFGPGTRLTVL.

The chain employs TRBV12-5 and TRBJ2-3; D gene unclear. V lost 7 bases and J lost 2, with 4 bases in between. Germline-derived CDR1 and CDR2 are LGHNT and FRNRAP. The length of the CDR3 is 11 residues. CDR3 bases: TGTGCTAGTGCCCTCACAGATACGCAGTATTTT. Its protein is CASALTDTQYF.

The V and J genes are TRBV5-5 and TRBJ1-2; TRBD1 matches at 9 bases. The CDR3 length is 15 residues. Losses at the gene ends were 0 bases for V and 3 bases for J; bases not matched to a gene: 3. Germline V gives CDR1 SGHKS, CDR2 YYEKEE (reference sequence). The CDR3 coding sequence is TGTGCCAGCAGCTTGGCGGGGACAGGGCACTATGGCTACACCTTC. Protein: CASSLAGTGHYGYTF.

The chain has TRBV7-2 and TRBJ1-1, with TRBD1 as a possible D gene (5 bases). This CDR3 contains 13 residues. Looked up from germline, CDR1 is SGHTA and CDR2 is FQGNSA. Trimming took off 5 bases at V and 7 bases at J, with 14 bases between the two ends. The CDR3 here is CASSIAGRREAFF. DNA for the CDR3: TGTGCCAGCAGCATCGCGGGACGTCGTGAAGCTTTCTTT.

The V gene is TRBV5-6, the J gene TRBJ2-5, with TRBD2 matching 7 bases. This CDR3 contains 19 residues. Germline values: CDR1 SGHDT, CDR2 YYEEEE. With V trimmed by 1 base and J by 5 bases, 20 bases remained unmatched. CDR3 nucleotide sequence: TGTGCCAGCAGCTTGTATTATATCTTCGCGGGAGAACACCTGGAGACCCAGTACTTC. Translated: CASSLYYIFAGEHLETQYF.

The CDR3 here is CATGGRLYGYTF. As DNA, the CDR3 is TGTGCCACCGGGGGACGGCTCTATGGCTACACCTTC. The chain has TRBV24-1 and TRBJ1-2; perhaps TRBD1 as D (5 bases). Germline assignment: CDR1 KGHDR and CDR2 SFDVKD. Trimming pared 9 bases from V and 4 bases from J, leaving 11 bases between. This CDR3 has 12 amino acids.

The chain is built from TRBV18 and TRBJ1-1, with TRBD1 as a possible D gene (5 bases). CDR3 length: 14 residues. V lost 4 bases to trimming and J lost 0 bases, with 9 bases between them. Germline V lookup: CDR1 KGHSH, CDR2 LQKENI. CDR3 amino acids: CASSLRQLNTEAFF. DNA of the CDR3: TGTGCCAGCTCACTTCGACAGTTGAACACTGAAGCTTTCTTT.

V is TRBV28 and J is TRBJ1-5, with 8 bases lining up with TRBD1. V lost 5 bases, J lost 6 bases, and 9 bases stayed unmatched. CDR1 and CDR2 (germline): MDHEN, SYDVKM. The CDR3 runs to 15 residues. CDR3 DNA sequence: TGTGCCAGCAGTCCCCCCTCAGGGGGCATTCAGCCCCAGCATTTT. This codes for CASSPPSGGIQPQHF.

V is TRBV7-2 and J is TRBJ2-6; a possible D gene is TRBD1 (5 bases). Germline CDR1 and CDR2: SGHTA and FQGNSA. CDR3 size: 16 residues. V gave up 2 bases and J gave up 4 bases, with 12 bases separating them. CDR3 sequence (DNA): TGTGCCAGCAGCTTACAGGGCCAGACAGGGGCCAACGTCCTGACTTTC. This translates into CASSLQGQTGANVLTF.

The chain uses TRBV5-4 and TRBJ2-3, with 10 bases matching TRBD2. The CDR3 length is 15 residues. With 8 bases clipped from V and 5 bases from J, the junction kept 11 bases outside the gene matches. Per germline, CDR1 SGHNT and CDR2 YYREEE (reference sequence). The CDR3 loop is CASKPPGLARDTQYF. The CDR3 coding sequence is TGTGCCAGTAAGCCTCCGGGACTAGCGAGAGATACGCAGTATTTT.

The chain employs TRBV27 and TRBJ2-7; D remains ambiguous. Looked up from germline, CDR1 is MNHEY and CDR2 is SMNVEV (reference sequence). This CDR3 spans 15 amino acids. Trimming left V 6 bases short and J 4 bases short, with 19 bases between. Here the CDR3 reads CASSPGRSRIYEQYV. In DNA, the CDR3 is TGTGCCAGCAGCCCAGGACGAAGCCGTATTTACGAGCAGTACGTC.

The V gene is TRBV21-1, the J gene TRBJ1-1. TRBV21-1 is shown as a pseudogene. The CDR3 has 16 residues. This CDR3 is CASSKHREVRVIEAFF. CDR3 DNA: TGTGCCAGCAGCAAACATAGGGAAGTAAGGGTAATTGAAGCTTTCTTT.

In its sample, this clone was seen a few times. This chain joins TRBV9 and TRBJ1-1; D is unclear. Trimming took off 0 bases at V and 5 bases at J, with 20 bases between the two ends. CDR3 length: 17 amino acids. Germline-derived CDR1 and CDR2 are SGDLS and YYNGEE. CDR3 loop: CASSVGVNGLRLTEAFF. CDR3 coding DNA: TGTGCCAGCAGCGTAGGGGTTAACGGACTAAGATTGACTGAAGCTTTCTTT.

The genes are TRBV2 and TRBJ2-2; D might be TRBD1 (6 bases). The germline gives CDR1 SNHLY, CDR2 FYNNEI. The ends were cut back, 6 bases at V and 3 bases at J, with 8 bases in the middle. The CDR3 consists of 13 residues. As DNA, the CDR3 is TGTGCCAGCAGGACAGGATACACCGGGGAGCTGTTTTTT. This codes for CASRTGYTGELFF.

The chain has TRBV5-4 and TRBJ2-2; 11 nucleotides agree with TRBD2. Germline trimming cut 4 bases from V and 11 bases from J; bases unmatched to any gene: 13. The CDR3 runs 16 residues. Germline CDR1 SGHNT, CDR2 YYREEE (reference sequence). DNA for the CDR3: TGTGCCAGCAGCAAGGGACTAGCGGAGCGGTCCGTAGAGCTGTTTTTT. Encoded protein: CASSKGLAERSVELFF.

CDR3 nucleotides: TGTGCCAGTAGTATCAGAGTAGCGGAACCCTCCTACAATGAGCAGTTCTTC. It is translated as CASSIRVAEPSYNEQFF. The chain joins TRBV19 to TRBJ2-1, with D tentatively TRBD2 (6 bases). Trimming pared 3 bases from V and 0 bases from J, leaving 15 bases between. This CDR3 is 17 amino acids long. Per the germline V gene, CDR1 is LNHDA and CDR2 is SQIVND (reference sequence).

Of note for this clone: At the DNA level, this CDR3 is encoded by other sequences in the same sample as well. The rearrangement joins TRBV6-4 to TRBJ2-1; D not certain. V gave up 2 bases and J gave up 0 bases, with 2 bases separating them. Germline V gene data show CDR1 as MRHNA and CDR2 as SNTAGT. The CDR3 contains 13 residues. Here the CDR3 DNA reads TGTGCCAGCAGTGACAGCTCCTACAATGAGCAGTTCTTC. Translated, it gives CASSDSSYNEQFF.